Shown below are 3 T cell receptor beta chains from a single sample sequenced in a study of somatic mutations in cytotoxic T cells in rheumatoid arthritis. The repertoire was sequenced with immunoSEQ multiplex PCR; TCRdb's copy has only in-frame clones and lacks some. The table records roughly 2,500 clones, 77% of them present only once. Input material: CD8+ T cells sorted from blood. All receptors derive from a man aged 70-80 years with rheumatoid arthritis.

The chain recombines TRBV4-1 with TRBJ2-1, with TRBD1 matching over 9 bases. The CDR3 covers 15 residues. Looked up from germline, CDR1 is MGHRA and CDR2 is YSYEKL. After removal of 3 bases from V and 5 bases from J, the junction contained 5 bases not matched to a gene. CDR3: CASSQWTGDNNEQFF. DNA of the CDR3: TGCGCCAGCAGCCAGTGGACAGGGGATAACAATGAGCAGTTCTTC.

This clone was recorded once. The chain is built from TRBV21-1 and TRBJ2-4; TRBD1, the D gene given by the table, was not confirmed from the DNA. TRBV21-1 is a listed pseudogene. The CDR3 is 13 amino acids. CDR3 protein: CASILGAGDIQYF. CDR3 nucleotide sequence: TGTGCCAGCATTCTTGGGGCTGGTGACATTCAGTACTTC.

The chain carries TRBV7-2 and TRBJ2-7; TRBD1 aligns across 9 bases. Trimming cost V 1 base and J 6 bases; bases outside gene matches: 4. Germline CDR1 is SGHTA and CDR2 is FQGNSA. The CDR3 has 14 amino acids. The CDR3 coding sequence is TGTGCCAGCAGCTTAGGACAGGGGGAGCGCGAGCAGTACTTC. This sequence encodes CASSLGQGEREQYF. Drawing the rest from reference TRBV7-2 and TRBJ2-7, the complete variable domain is GAGVSQSPSNKVTEKGKDVELRCDPISGHTALYWYRQSLGQGLEFLIYFQGNSAPDKSGLPSDRFSAERTGGSVSTLTIQRTQQEDSAVYLCASSLGQGEREQYFGPGTRLTVT.